The clone carrying this T cell receptor (beta chain) was counted once. This record comes from a study of blood T cell repertoires in COVID-19. Study overall: Samples representing acute and convalescent COVID-19 were sourced from the United States, Italy and Spain. The analysed material was cDNA or gDNA that came from T cells, B-cell-depleted T cells, or PBMCs.

Per the original methods: The assay estimated nucleated cells by amplifying reference gene primers. TCRdb's copy holds only in-frame clones and misses some; the assay was immunoSEQ multiplex PCR. The V and J calls and the clone size are those of that table, but D and trimming were determined from the DNA. The sample records some 210,000 clones, 92% being singletons. Sequencing input: peripheral blood. The TCR sequence derives from a man in his thirties or forties with acute or convalescent COVID-19.

In nucleotides, the CDR3 is TGTGCCTGGAGTGAGGGACAGGGTACAGGAAACACCATATATTTT. Its protein is CAWSEGQGTGNTIYF. The chain carries TRBV30 and TRBJ1-3; 9 bases are a match to TRBD1. Looked up from germline, CDR1 is GTSNPN and CDR2 is SVGIG (reference sequence). V shed 1 base and J 4 bases; nucleotides not matched to a gene: 5. The CDR3 length is 15 residues.